The 29 T cell receptor beta chains in this list originate from one sample, sequenced in a study of T cell clonality in common variable immunodeficiency. The study's findings and limits: Common variable immunodeficiency TCR beta sequences reportedly had fewer deletions and N-nucleotide insertions.

These TCRs' antigens remain unknown. TCRdb's table, derived via immunoSEQ multiplex PCR, lists solely in-frame clones and lacks some. Reported are 40,000 to 50,000 clones, none seen only once; the ten largest carry 6%. The sequenced sample was peripheral blood mononuclear cells. The receptors derive from a human donor with common variable immunodeficiency.

This clone was recorded at least ten times. The CDR3 goes on 3 residues after the read ends, and that part is filled in from the germline J gene. This chain links TRBV30 with TRBJ2-7, with 8 bases matching TRBD1. The junction had 4 bases not matched to a gene; V was cut back by 0 bases and J by 3 bases. Germline V gives CDR1 GTSNPN, CDR2 SVGIG (reference sequence). The length of the CDR3 is 14 residues. CDR3 residues: CAWSVTGESYEQYF. Partial CDR3 DNA: TGTGCCTGGAGTGTGACAGGGGAAAGCTACGAG.

This clone was seen at least ten times. The sequenced fragment ends 3 residues before the CDR3 boundary, so the rest is inferred from the germline J gene. J is TRBJ2-5 and V is TRBV18; 7 bases fit TRBD1. This CDR3 region has 13 residues. After removal of 3 bases from V and 5 bases from J, the junction contained 3 bases not matched to a gene. Germline loops: CDR1 KGHSH, CDR2 LQKENI. The CDR3 sequence is CASSPTGPETQYF. The sequenced part of the CDR3 DNA is TGTGCCAGCTCACCGACAGGGCCGGAGACC.

In this sample, this clone turned up a few times. The read is 3 residues too short to cover the CDR3 end, so that end is filled in from the germline J gene. This rearrangement joins TRBV7-2 to TRBJ2-3; no reliable D call. The CDR3 loop spans 15 amino acids. In germline, CDR1 is SGHTA, CDR2 FQGNSA. Trimming left V 4 bases short and J 0 bases short, with 11 bases between. The DNA read from the CDR3 is TGTGCCAGCAGCTCCGGATTCGGGAGCACAGATACG. This gives the protein CASSSGFGSTDT. The whole CDR3 region reads CASSSGFGSTDTQYF.

Points on this clone: The CDR3 goes on 3 residues after the read ends, and that part is filled in from the germline J gene. This chain connects TRBV10-3 to TRBJ2-7, with D tentatively TRBD2 (7 bases). V shed 5 bases and J shed 5 bases, with 16 bases lying between them. The germline V gene has CDR1 ENHRY and CDR2 SYGVKD. The CDR3 is made up of 14 amino acids. The CDR3 loop is CAISYGRGANEQYF. The CDR3 DNA, read in part, is TGTGCCATCAGTTACGGACGGGGGGCCAACGAG.

This clone was counted ten times or more. From the germline J gene comes the end of the CDR3, since the read stops 3 residues before it. V is TRBV6-1 and J is TRBJ1-3; D possibly corresponds to TRBD1 (5 bases). Trimming stripped 4 bases from V and 0 bases from J, with 10 bases between. The CDR3 extends over 15 amino acids. Germline values: CDR1 MNHNS, CDR2 SASEGT. CDR3 sequence reads: CASSGDSISGNTIYF. The CDR3 DNA, read in part, is TGTGCCAGCAGTGGGGACTCAATCTCTGGAAACACC.

There are many counts of this clone. The DNA ends 3 residues before the CDR3 does, and the rest of the CDR3 is filled in from the germline J gene. V is TRBV19 and J is TRBJ1-1; a weak D match, TRBD1 (6 bases). Germline assignment: CDR1 LNHDA and CDR2 SQIVND (reference sequence). There are 14 residues in the CDR3. V was pared by 5 bases and J by 1 base, with 11 bases between. The CDR3 DNA, read in part, is TGTGCCAGTAGTCGACAGGCGGCGAACACTGAA. This codes for CASSRQAANTE. The full CDR3 protein is CASSRQAANTEAFF.

Ten or more counts support this clone. The read terminates 3 residues ahead of where the CDR3 ends, so the germline J gene completes it. J is TRBJ1-2 and V is TRBV7-9; 7 bases are shared with TRBD1. The germline V gene encodes CDR1 SEHNR and CDR2 FQNEAQ (reference sequence). The CDR3 is 12 amino acids. This chain's CDR3 is CASSPRQGGYTF. The part of the CDR3 DNA that was read is TGTGCCAGCAGCCCCAGACAGGGCGGC.

This clone was counted a few times. The read falls 3 residues short of the CDR3 end, and the missing part is taken from the germline J gene. The chain joins TRBV7-2 to TRBJ1-1, with unresolved D. Per germline, CDR1 SGHTA and CDR2 FQGNSA. The CDR3 contains 13 residues. The chain's CDR3 is CASSLVSALRAFF. The sequenced CDR3 bases are TGTGCCAGCAGCTTAGTTAGCGCATTAAGA.

This clone was counted many times. Incomplete CDR3 DNA: TGCGCCAGCAGCTGGGGACTAGCGGGGGGCACCGGGGAG. It encodes CASSWGLAGGTGE. The complete CDR3 reads CASSWGLAGGTGELFF. The gene calls are TRBV5-1 and TRBJ2-2; 15 nucleotides agree with TRBD2. Read sequence stops 3 residues before the CDR3 end, and the germline J gene provides the missing end. CDR3 length: 16 amino acids. Trimming cost V 3 bases and J 4 bases; bases outside gene matches: 1. The germline gives CDR1 SGHRS, CDR2 YFSETQ.

As to this clone: The read ends 3 residues early relative to the CDR3; the germline J gene fills the gap. V gene TRBV30 combines with J gene TRBJ1-1; 9 nucleotides match TRBD1. The CDR3 runs 19 residues. The V and J ends lost 3 bases and 0 bases, in that order; junction bases with no gene match: 17. The germline gives CDR1 GTSNPN, CDR2 SVGIG (reference sequence). CDR3 DNA (partial): TGTGCCTGGAGAGGGGGGGAATACAGGGGGCCCGGCGTGAACACTGAA. Translating gives CAWRGGEYRGPGVNTE. The whole CDR3 sequence is CAWRGGEYRGPGVNTEAFF.

This clone has a count of ten or more. The sequence runs out 3 residues before the end of the CDR3; the remainder is reconstructed from the germline J gene. V and J are TRBV10-3 and TRBJ1-2, with 10 positions matching TRBD1. The V gene's germline CDR1 is ENHRY and CDR2 SYGVKD. CDR3 length: 16 residues. The CDR3 sequence: CAISESGTGESDGYTF. The DNA read from the CDR3 is TGTGCCATCAGTGAGTCCGGGACAGGGGAATCGGACGGC.

This clone was counted between two and nine times. Read coverage stops 3 residues before the CDR3 terminus; the germline J gene supplies the remainder. The chain joins TRBV30 to TRBJ1-3; D possibly corresponds to TRBD1 (6 bases). Per the germline V gene, CDR1 is GTSNPN and CDR2 is SVGIG (reference sequence). V gave up 2 bases and J gave up 1 base, with 12 bases separating them. The CDR3 sequence is 15 residues long. The sequenced CDR3 bases are TGTGCCTGGAGTACGGACAGTGAGTCTGGAAACACC. Its protein product is CAWSTDSESGNT. The CDR3 in full is CAWSTDSESGNTIYF.

This clone came up a few times. The CDR3 extends 3 residues past the end of the read, so its final part is completed from the germline J gene. The genes are TRBV7-9 and TRBJ2-5, with 7 bases lining up with TRBD1. V trimming: 5 bases; J trimming: 1 base; junction bases outside the gene matches: 4. The germline gives CDR1 SEHNR, CDR2 FQNEAQ (reference sequence). This CDR3 region has 14 residues. The DNA read from the CDR3 is TGTGCCAGCAGCCCAGACAGGGTCCAAGAGACC. Translated, it gives CASSPDRVQET. The CDR3 in full is CASSPDRVQETQYF.

This clone turned up a few times. A junction end diverges from the germline sequence, so it may reflect a read error. The read gets to within 3 residues of the CDR3 end, and the germline J gene fills in the rest. The chain links TRBV7-6 to TRBJ2-6, with a weak D call TRBD2 (6 bases). Germline V lookup: CDR1 SGHVS, CDR2 FNYEAQ. CDR3 length: 17 residues. CDR3 residues: CASSSGLLTSGANVLTF. The CDR3 bases that were read are TGTGCTAGCAGCTCCGGACTACTAACCTCTGGGGCCAACGTC.

Notes on this clone: The CDR3 end lies 3 residues beyond the end of the read and is filled in from the germline J gene. The V call is TRBV30, the J call TRBJ1-5; D is ambiguous. The V end was cut by 0 bases, the J end by 0 bases, with 6 bases between. Germline lookup yields CDR1 GTSNPN and CDR2 SVGIG (reference sequence). This CDR3 comprises 14 residues. CDR3 DNA, as far as it was read: TGTGCCTGGAGTGTCTACAGTAGCAATCAGCCC. Protein sequence: CAWSVYSSNQP. The whole CDR3 is CAWSVYSSNQPQHF.

At least ten counts were recorded for this clone. The read comes to an end 3 residues before the CDR3 does, leaving the germline J gene to fill in the end. The V gene is TRBV6-4, the J gene TRBJ2-1; the match to TRBD2 covers 8 bases. The germline CDR1 and CDR2 sequences are MRHNA and SNTAGT. Trimming removed 2 bases from V and 5 bases from J; junction bases left unmatched: 5. This CDR3 region has 15 residues. The sequenced CDR3 bases are TGTGCCAGCAGTGACCGACGGGGGGGAAACAATGAG. This translates into CASSDRRGGNNE. The CDR3 in its entirety is CASSDRRGGNNEQFF.

This clone was seen repeatedly, ten times or more. The read terminates 3 residues before the CDR3 end, so the remaining end is supplied by the germline J gene. The chain uses TRBV20-1 and TRBJ2-1; 9 bases map to TRBD1. The CDR3 is 14 residues long. V shed 5 bases, J shed 6 bases, and the junction held 8 bases outside the gene matches. CDR1 is DFQATT, CDR2 SNEGSKA, per germline (reference sequence). This chain's CDR3 is CSAAPGQGINEQFF. The covered CDR3 bases are TGCAGTGCTGCACCGGGACAGGGTATCAATGAG.

This clone was recorded many times. The CDR3 spells CASSLGQGDNSNQPQHF. The CDR3 bases that were read are TGTGCCAGCAGTCTCGGACAGGGTGATAATAGCAATCAGCCC. This chain connects TRBV28 to TRBJ1-5; TRBD1 matches 8 bases. The read falls 3 residues short of the CDR3 end, and the missing part is taken from the germline J gene. The V gene's germline CDR1 is MDHEN and CDR2 SYDVKM. The CDR3 covers 17 residues. Losses at the gene ends were 5 bases for V and 0 bases for J; bases not matched to a gene: 9.

About this clone: The read ends 3 residues before the CDR3 terminus; that terminus is restored from the germline J gene. This sequence joins TRBV7-9 and TRBJ2-7; TRBD2 matches 7 bases. Germline trimming cut 3 bases from V and 6 bases from J; bases unmatched to any gene: 5. This CDR3 is built from 13 residues. CDR1 SEHNR and CDR2 FQNEAQ come from the germline V gene (reference sequence). Here the CDR3 reads CASSFGWGGEQYF. The part of the CDR3 DNA that was read is TGTGCCAGCAGCTTCGGATGGGGGGGCGAG.

In this sample, this clone turned up many times. The read falls 3 residues short of the CDR3 end, and the missing part is taken from the germline J gene. V usage is TRBV9 and J usage is TRBJ2-3; TRBD2 matches at 10 bases. With 0 bases clipped from V and 5 bases from J, the junction kept 6 bases outside the gene matches. The germline CDR1 and CDR2 sequences are SGDLS and YYNGEE. The CDR3 has 16 residues. The sequenced part of the CDR3 DNA is TGTGCCAGCAGCGTAGGAGCTAGCGGGGGTTTAGATACG. Its protein product is CASSVGASGGLDT. The full CDR3 protein reads CASSVGASGGLDTQYF.

This clone was observed many times. The CDR3 sequence is CSARDRGQETQYF. Incomplete CDR3 DNA: TGCAGTGCTCGGGACAGGGGGCAGGAGACC. The chain combines TRBV20-1 with TRBJ2-5, with 12 bases fitting TRBD1. Coverage ceases 3 residues before the CDR3 finishes, and the germline J gene fills in the end. Germline CDR1 reads DFQATT; CDR2 reads SNEGSKA (reference sequence). The CDR3 is made up of 13 amino acids. V dropped 5 bases and J dropped 5; count of bases not matched to a gene: 3.

This clone came up a few times. The read halts 3 residues ahead of the CDR3 end, with the missing end drawn from the germline J gene. The chain employs TRBV5-5 and TRBJ2-7, with D perhaps TRBD1 (6 bases). Trimming pared 3 bases from V and 2 bases from J, leaving 9 bases between. Germline CDR1 and CDR2: SGHKS and YYEKEE (reference sequence). The CDR3 sequence is 13 residues long. CDR3 region: CASSSPGAYEQYF. Partial CDR3 DNA: TGTGCCAGCAGCTCTCCAGGGGCCTACGAG.

This clone has ten or more counts. The CDR3 end is not reached by the read, which stops 3 residues before it; the germline J gene fills it in. The V gene is TRBV7-9, the J gene TRBJ2-2; no clear D. In germline, CDR1 is SEHNR, CDR2 FQNEAQ (reference sequence). The CDR3 contains 13 residues. V lost 5 bases to trimming and J lost 0 bases, with 4 bases between them. The chain's CDR3 is CASSPANTGELFF. CDR3 DNA (partial): TGTGCCAGCAGCCCAGCGAACACCGGGGAG.

This clone has a count of ten or more. The read ends 3 residues early relative to the CDR3; the germline J gene fills the gap. This chain uses TRBV7-2 with TRBJ1-1; a possible D gene is TRBD1 (5 bases). This CDR3 spans 14 amino acids. The germline CDR1 and CDR2 sequences are SGHTA and FQGNSA. Trimming pared 2 bases from V and 3 bases from J, leaving 10 bases between. The CDR3 spells CASSLQGFDTEAFF. The covered CDR3 bases are TGTGCCAGCAGCTTACAGGGTTTCGACACTGAA.

This clone was seen repeatedly, ten times or more. The CDR3 end is not reached by the read, which stops 3 residues before it; the germline J gene fills it in. The genes are TRBV10-3 and TRBJ2-2; 8 nucleotides line up with TRBD1. Trimming at V came to 7 bases and at J to 6 bases, leaving 4 bases not matched to a gene. Germline V CDR1 and CDR2: ENHRY, SYGVKD. This CDR3 contains 13 residues. The covered CDR3 bases are TGTGCCATCAACGGACAGGGTCCCGGGGAG. Translating gives CAINGQGPGE. In full, the CDR3 reads CAINGQGPGELFF.

This clone was detected only a few times. Read data end 3 residues before the CDR3 end; the end is taken from the germline J gene. The chain carries TRBV2 and TRBJ2-1, with D perhaps matching TRBD1 (5 bases). The germline gives CDR1 SNHLY, CDR2 FYNNEI. This CDR3 region has 15 residues. V was shortened by 4 bases and J by 8 bases, with 18 bases between the two germline ends. CDR3 DNA (partial): TGTGCCAGCAGTGTGCAGGGATCCAGTGGCGATGAG. It yields the protein CASSVQGSSGDE. From start to end, the CDR3 is CASSVQGSSGDEQFF.

Worth noting for this clone: The CDR3 end falls 3 residues outside the read, so it is completed with the germline J gene. At the DNA level, this CDR3 is encoded by other sequences in the same sample as well. This chain links TRBV19 with TRBJ1-4, with 7 bases lining up with TRBD1. V lost 6 bases to trimming and J lost 4 bases; unmatched junction nucleotides: 8. CDR3 size: 15 residues. The germline V gene has CDR1 LNHDA and CDR2 SQIVND (reference sequence). CDR3: CASRGQEGFNEKLFF. The CDR3 bases that were read are TGTGCCAGTAGAGGACAGGAGGGGTTTAATGAAAAA. Full variable domain (missing parts from reference TRBV19 and TRBJ1-4): DGGITQSPKYLFRKEGQNVTLSCEQNLNHDAMYWYRQDPGQGLRLIYYSQIVNDFQKGDIAEGYSVSREKKESFPLTVTSAQKNPTAFYLCASRGQEGFNEKLFFGSGTQLSVL.

Note on this clone: The observed sequence ends 3 residues before the CDR3 terminus, with the missing tail filled in from the germline J gene. The genes are TRBV2 and TRBJ2-2; possibly TRBD1 for D (5 bases). The CDR3 sequence is 16 residues long. The germline V gene encodes CDR1 SNHLY and CDR2 FYNNEI. Trimming removed 8 bases from V and 2 bases from J, with 18 bases in between. CDR3 residues: CASESSGRENTGELFF. The CDR3 bases that were read are TGTGCCAGCGAAAGCTCCGGCAGGGAAAACACCGGGGAG.

This clone was picked up many times. The read stops 3 residues short of the end of the CDR3; the missing end is completed from the germline J gene. The chain links TRBV19 to TRBJ2-4; 9 positions agree with TRBD1. CDR1 and CDR2 from the germline V gene are LNHDA and SQIVND (reference sequence). Unmatched junction bases numbered 14, after V lost 6 bases and J lost 8 bases. The CDR3 runs to 16 residues. Partial CDR3 DNA: TGTGCCAGTAGGGGATGGAGGGACAGGGCGGGAGACATT. Translation: CASRGWRDRAGDI. The full CDR3 protein is CASRGWRDRAGDIQYF.